The 23 T cell receptor beta chains in this list originate from one sample, sequenced in a study of T cells in narcolepsy. The data were produced by immunoSEQ multiplex PCR, yet TCRdb's version contains in-frame clones alone and is incomplete. Altogether about 32,000 clones are present, 83% being singletons, with the ten largest covering 0.55% to 0.8%. Sequencing input: memory (CD45RA-) CD4+ T cells from blood. These receptors were collected from a human donor in good health.

The gene calls are TRBV6-1 and TRBJ2-1; 10 bases match TRBD2. After removal of 7 bases from V and 4 bases from J, the junction contained 7 bases not matched to a gene. The germline V gene has CDR1 MNHNS and CDR2 SASEGT. The CDR3 spans 15 residues. CDR3 in DNA: TGTGCCAGCAAATGGCAACTAGCGGGGTACAATGAGCAGTTCTTC. The encoded protein is CASKWQLAGYNEQFF.

This sequence joins TRBV5-4 and TRBJ2-5; 8 positions agree with TRBD1. The germline V gene has CDR1 SGHNT and CDR2 YYREEE (reference sequence). CDR3 length equals 15 residues. The V gene end was trimmed by 0 bases and the J gene end by 5 bases; junction bases not matched to a gene: 6. The CDR3 is CASSLGDRGGETQYF. CDR3 in DNA: TGTGCCAGCAGCTTGGGCGACAGGGGAGGCGAGACCCAGTACTTC. Variable domain in full (rest from reference TRBV5-4 and TRBJ2-5): ETGVTQSPTHLIKTRGQQVTLRCSSQSGHNTVSWYQQALGQGPQFIFQYYREEENGRGNFPPRFSGLQFPNYSSELNVNALELDDSALYLCASSLGDRGGETQYFGPGTRLLVL.

The chain joins TRBV9 to TRBJ2-3; 9 bases agree with TRBD2. Germline V CDR1 and CDR2: SGDLS, YYNGEE. This CDR3 region has 16 residues. J lost 7 bases, V lost 0 bases, and 9 bases had no gene match. The DNA for the CDR3 is TGTGCCAGCAGCGTAGCTGCGGGGGGGCCAGCGCATACGCAGTATTTT. It codes for CASSVAAGGPAHTQYF.

V and J are TRBV7-6 and TRBJ1-2, with 7 bases identical to TRBD1. The CDR3 is 15 amino acids. V shed 1 base, J shed 4 bases, and the junction held 6 bases outside the gene matches. In germline, CDR1 is SGHVS, CDR2 FNYEAQ. For the CDR3, the DNA is TGTGCCAGCAGCTTAGGGCCGACAGGGATCTATGGCTACACCTTC. Translated: CASSLGPTGIYGYTF.

V usage is TRBV28 and J usage is TRBJ2-5; 8 nucleotides line up with TRBD2. Unmatched junction bases numbered 10, after V lost 6 bases and J lost 4 bases. This CDR3 contains 15 residues. The germline V gene has CDR1 MDHEN and CDR2 SYDVKM. Here the CDR3 DNA reads TGTGCCAGCAGGGAAAACTTAGCGGGGATAGAGACCCAGTACTTC. Translated, it gives CASRENLAGIETQYF.

This clone was observed a single time. The chain carries TRBV11-2 and TRBJ1-1; D ambiguous. This CDR3 is built from 18 residues. The germline V gene encodes CDR1 SGHAT and CDR2 FQNNGV. V lost 1 base and J 0 bases, leaving 18 bases between the germline ends. The CDR3 is CASSLASTGELMNTEAFF. Written as DNA, the CDR3 is TGTGCCAGCAGCTTAGCCTCGACCGGCGAGCTTATGAACACTGAAGCTTTCTTT.

Note on this clone: At one end the junction does not follow the germline gene, possibly because of a read error. The chain joins TRBV7-6 to TRBJ1-3; D is perhaps TRBD1 (5 bases). This CDR3 has 15 amino acids. CDR1 and CDR2 (germline): SGHVS, FNYEAQ. DNA of the CDR3: TGTGTCAGCAGCTTTGGGGATCTAGGGGCGAACACCATATATTTT. Translating gives CVSSFGDLGANTIYF.

The chain recombines TRBV19 with TRBJ1-2; D uncertain. Between the trimmed V and J ends, which lost 3 bases and 4 bases, there was a span of 6 bases. CDR1 is LNHDA, CDR2 SQIVND, per germline (reference sequence). CDR3 length equals 12 residues. CDR3 loop: CASSISVYGYTF. CDR3 DNA: TGTGCCAGTAGTATTTCCGTCTATGGCTACACCTTC.

As regards this clone: A read error may account for a junction end that differs from germline. This chain joins TRBV2 and TRBJ1-1; possibly TRBD1 for D (5 bases). Germline CDR1 SNHLY, CDR2 FYNNEI. The CDR3 is made up of 17 amino acids. CDR3 in amino acids: CAGSEASTGTAGTEAFF. CDR3 DNA sequence: TGTGCCGGCAGTGAAGCTAGTACCGGGACCGCCGGCACTGAAGCTTTCTTT.

The rearrangement joins TRBV28 to TRBJ1-2; the D gene is possibly TRBD1 (5 bases). The CDR3 runs 14 residues. Germline CDR1 is MDHEN and CDR2 is SYDVKM. V gave up 7 bases and J gave up 7 bases, with 19 bases separating them. This chain's CDR3 is CASTTPSGAIGYTF. The DNA of the CDR3 is TGTGCCAGCACCACCCCTAGTGGGGCGATTGGCTACACCTTC.

The chain couples TRBV13 to TRBJ2-1; 7 nucleotides line up with TRBD1. V dropped 5 bases and J dropped 7; count of bases not matched to a gene: 11. In germline, CDR1 is PRHDT, CDR2 FYEKMQ (reference sequence). The CDR3 runs 15 residues. CDR3 region: CASSGRQGFDNEQFF. CDR3 DNA: TGTGCCAGCAGCGGAAGACAGGGTTTTGATAATGAGCAGTTCTTC.

The CDR3 DNA follows: TGTGCCAGCAGTTTATTGCCGGGAGGGTCTGGAAACACCATATATTTT. Residues: CASSLLPGGSGNTIYF. This chain links TRBV27 with TRBJ1-3; D not resolved. Trimming removed 1 base from V and 1 base from J, with 11 bases in between. The CDR3 contains 16 residues. Germline V gene sequence: CDR1 MNHEY, CDR2 SMNVEV (reference sequence).

The CDR3 loop reads CASSSTQGGYGYTF. The CDR3 DNA is TGCGCCAGCAGCTCGACACAGGGGGGATATGGCTACACCTTC. The chain employs TRBV5-1 and TRBJ1-2, with 8 bases matching TRBD1. Germline-derived CDR1 and CDR2 are SGHRS and YFSETQ. After removal of 3 bases from V and 5 bases from J, the junction contained 6 bases not matched to a gene. CDR3 length: 14 amino acids.

This chain links TRBV27 with TRBJ1-4; 11 bases agree with TRBD1. From germline, CDR1 is MNHEY and CDR2 SMNVEV (reference sequence). The CDR3 spans 15 residues. Trimming cost V 4 bases and J 8 bases; bases outside gene matches: 6. The CDR3 region has the DNA TGTGCCAGCAGTTGGGGGACAGGGGGGTTGGAAAAACTGTTTTTT. Translated: CASSWGTGGLEKLFF.

The chain recombines TRBV4-1 with TRBJ1-5; 9 bases match TRBD1. Trimming at V came to 5 bases and at J to 4 bases, leaving 6 bases not matched to a gene. From germline, CDR1 is MGHRA and CDR2 YSYEKL. CDR3 length: 15 residues. The CDR3 reads CASSEDGQGNQPQHF. CDR3 coding DNA: TGCGCCAGCAGCGAGGATGGACAGGGGAATCAGCCCCAGCATTTT.

The CDR3 sequence: CASSPSGGGLLEQYF. In DNA form, the CDR3 reads TGTGCCAGCAGTCCCTCAGGAGGGGGCCTCCTCGAGCAGTACTTC. The chain has TRBV5-4 and TRBJ2-7, with D perhaps matching TRBD1 (7 bases). The CDR3 runs to 15 residues. The germline V gene has CDR1 SGHNT and CDR2 YYREEE (reference sequence). The V gene lost 5 bases and the J gene lost 6 bases, with 21 bases spanning the gap.

This rearrangement joins TRBV29-1 to TRBJ2-7; 7 bases map to TRBD2. The CDR3 sequence is 11 residues long. J was trimmed by 5 bases and V by 8 bases; bases with no gene match: 6. Germline V gene data show CDR1 as SQVTM and CDR2 as ANQGSEA. DNA for the CDR3: TGCAGCATAATGCGGGGGAACGAGCAGTACGTC. Translated, it gives CSIMRGNEQYV.

The chain links TRBV5-6 to TRBJ1-6, with 10 bases fitting TRBD1. The CDR3 length is 15 residues. The junction had 2 bases not matched to a gene; V was cut back by 4 bases and J by 4 bases. Germline V gene data show CDR1 as SGHDT and CDR2 as YYEEEE. In nucleotides, the CDR3 is TGTGCCAGCAGCCGGGGACAGGGGTATAATTCACCCCTCCACTTT. Its protein product is CASSRGQGYNSPLHF.

This chain connects TRBV6-6 to TRBJ2-5; D might be TRBD1 (5 bases). Per the germline V gene, CDR1 is MNHNY and CDR2 is SVGAGI (reference sequence). The V gene lost 2 bases and the J gene lost 4 bases, with 17 bases spanning the gap. The CDR3 consists of 16 residues. CDR3 in DNA: TGTGCCAGCAGTTACGGGCCAGACCCAAGGGGAGAGACCCAGTACTTC. It specifies CASSYGPDPRGETQYF.

This chain uses TRBV5-6 with TRBJ1-2; 8 bases fit TRBD1. Germline assignment: CDR1 SGHDT and CDR2 YYEEEE. The V gene end was trimmed by 4 bases and the J gene end by 9 bases; junction bases not matched to a gene: 8. The CDR3 extends over 13 amino acids. This CDR3 reads CASSLGTGISYTF. The CDR3 coding sequence is TGTGCCAGCAGCCTCGGGACAGGTATAAGCTACACCTTC. The full variable domain, rest sourced from reference TRBV5-6 and TRBJ1-2, is DAGVTQSPTHLIKTRGQQVTLRCSPKSGHDTVSWYQQALGQGPQFIFQYYEEEERQRGNFPDRFSGHQFPNYSSELNVNALLLGDSALYLCASSLGTGISYTFGSGTRLTVV.

A few counts support this clone. The chain employs TRBV19 and TRBJ1-2, with no clear D. The CDR3 contains 12 residues. V was trimmed by 7 bases and J by 8 bases, leaving 14 bases between them. Per the germline V gene, CDR1 is LNHDA and CDR2 is SQIVND (reference sequence). CDR3 nucleotide sequence: TGTGCCAGTAACGGGTTTCAGAGGGGCTACACCTTC. Its protein product is CASNGFQRGYTF.

The chain links TRBV9 to TRBJ1-3; the D is unclear. The CDR3 is made up of 13 amino acids. V dropped 3 bases and J dropped 2 bases, with 6 bases sitting between them. Germline CDR1 is SGDLS and CDR2 is YYNGEE. The CDR3 nucleotides read TGTGCCAGCAGCGCACCTGCTGGAAACACCATATATTTT. Its translation: CASSAPAGNTIYF.

The chain couples TRBV7-2 to TRBJ2-3; TRBD2 agrees at 13 bases. The CDR3 is 19 amino acids. The V gene's germline CDR1 is SGHTA and CDR2 FQGNSA. V gave up 1 base and J gave up 0 bases; unmatched junction bases: 7. CDR3 sequence: CASSLGLAGGLESTDTQYF. DNA of the CDR3: TGTGCCAGCAGCTTAGGACTAGCGGGGGGACTTGAAAGCACAGATACGCAGTATTTT.